These T cell receptor beta chains were read from a single sample in a study of cytomegalovirus exposure and HLA in healthy donors. Measured with immunoSEQ multiplex PCR; TCRdb has only the in-frame clones, and not every one. This sample has some 140,000 clones; approximately 83% occur once, and the top ten carry around 3.1%. Source material: PBMCs. All receptors derive from a man aged 35-49 years in good health and CMV-seronegative. The CDR3 runs from the conserved cysteine through the conserved F or W. A D gene is named only where the DNA matches it firmly. Size values are once, few and many counts, or a class for expanded clones, and some rows have none.

. | TRBD2 | TRBJ2-5 | TRBV5-1 | TGCGCCAGCAGAGAGGGGTCTAGCGGGGGGGAGACCCAGTACTTC | CASREGSSGGETQYF
. | . | TRBJ2-5 | TRBV19 | TGTGCCAGTAGTATAGACGCGGGACGGAAAGAGACCCAGTACTTC | CASSIDAGRKETQYF
. | . | TRBJ2-7 | TRBV9 | TGTGCCAGCAGCGGTTTGCGGGACAGCTCCTACGAGCAGTACTTC | CASSGLRDSSYEQYF
few | . | TRBJ1-6 | TRBV4-3 | TGCGCCAGCAGCGGTGGTAGCTCCTATAATTCACCCCTCCACTTT | CASSGGSSYNSPLHF
few | TRBD2 | TRBJ2-3 | TRBV5-4 | TGTGCCAGCAGCTTGGGTCCTAGCGGGGGCACAGATACGCAGTATTTT | CASSLGPSGGTDTQYF
. | TRBD2 | TRBJ2-3 | TRBV7-8 | TGTGCCAGCAGCACCCAGTTTAGCGGGGGAGGATATACGCAGTATTTT | CASSTQFSGGGYTQYF
. | . | TRBJ2-1 | TRBV6-1 | TGTGCCAGCAGATGGACGACAGGTGAGCAGTTCTTC | CASRWTTGEQFF
. | TRBD1 | TRBJ2-1 | TRBV7-7 | TGTGCCAGCAGCGCCCGACAGGGCCTCAATGAGCAGTTCTTC | CASSARQGLNEQFF
. | . | TRBJ2-7 | TRBV9 | TGTGCCAGCAGCCCCGAACAGGACTACGAGCAGTACTTC | CASSPEQDYEQYF
. | . | TRBJ1-1 | TRBV28 | TGTGCCGTCATATCGGGGTTAGCTTTCTTT | CAVISGLAFF